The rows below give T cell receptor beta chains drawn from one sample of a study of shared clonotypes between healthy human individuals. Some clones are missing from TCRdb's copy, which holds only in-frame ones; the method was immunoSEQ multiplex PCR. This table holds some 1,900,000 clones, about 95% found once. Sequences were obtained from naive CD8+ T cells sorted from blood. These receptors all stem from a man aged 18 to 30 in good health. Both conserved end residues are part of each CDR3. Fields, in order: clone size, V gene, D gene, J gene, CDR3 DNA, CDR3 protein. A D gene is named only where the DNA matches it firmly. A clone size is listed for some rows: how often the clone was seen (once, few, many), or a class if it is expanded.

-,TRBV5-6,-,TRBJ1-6,TGTGCCAGCAGCTTGGGAGGGTATGGCTCACCCCTCCACTTT,CASSLGGYGSPLHF
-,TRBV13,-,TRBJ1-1,TGTGCCAGCAGCTTACCCGGGCTCGACACTGAAGCTTTCTTT,CASSLPGLDTEAFF
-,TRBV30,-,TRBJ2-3,TGTGCCTGGGCTACGGGTGCCGGCACAGATACGCAGTATTTT,CAWATGAGTDTQYF
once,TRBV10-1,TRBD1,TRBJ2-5,TGCGCCAGCAGTGATTGGGACAGCCAAGAGACCCAGTACTTC,CASSDWDSQETQYF
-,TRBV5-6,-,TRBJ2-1,TGTGCCAGCAGCTTGTTTTCTGTGTACAATGAGCAGTTCTTC,CASSLFSVYNEQFF
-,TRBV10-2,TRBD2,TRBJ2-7,TGCGCCAGCAGTGAAGGGACTAGCCCGTCTGACGAGCAGTACTTC,CASSEGTSPSDEQYF
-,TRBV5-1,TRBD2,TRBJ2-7,TGCGCCAGCAGCGAAACTAGCGGGGCACGCGAGCAGTACTTC,CASSETSGAREQYF
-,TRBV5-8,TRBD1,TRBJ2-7,TGTGCCAGCAGCTTCTTCGAGGGACAGGGGGCATACGAGCAGTACTTC,CASSFFEGQGAYEQYF
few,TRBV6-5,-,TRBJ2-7,TGTGCCAGCAGTTACGGGGGGCCCTCCTACGAGCAGTACTTC,CASSYGGPSYEQYF
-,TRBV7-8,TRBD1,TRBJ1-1,TGTGCCAGCAGCTCTGAGTGGGGACAGGGGAACACTGAAGCTTTCTTT,CASSSEWGQGNTEAFF
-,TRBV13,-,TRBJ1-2,TGTGCCAGCAGCAGGGATAGCTATGGCTACACCTTC,CASSRDSYGYTF
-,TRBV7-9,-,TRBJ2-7,TGTGCCAGCAGCCCCGGGGTGAACTACGAGCAGTACTTC,CASSPGVNYEQYF
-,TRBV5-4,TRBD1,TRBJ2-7,TGTGCCAGCAGCTGGGGGACAGGGGAATACGAGCAGTACTTC,CASSWGTGEYEQYF
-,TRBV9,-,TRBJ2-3,TGTGCCAGCAGCGTAGCGGGGCCCTTAAGCACAGATACGCAGTATTTT,CASSVAGPLSTDTQYF
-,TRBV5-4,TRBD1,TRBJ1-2,TGTGCCAGCAGCTTGCAGGGGGCGGATGGCTACACCTTC,CASSLQGADGYTF
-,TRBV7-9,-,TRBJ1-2,TGTGCCAGCAGCTTCGGGGGGGACTATGGCTACACCTTC,CASSFGGDYGYTF
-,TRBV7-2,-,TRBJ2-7,TGTGCCAGCAGCTTTCGGGACACCTACGAGCAGTACTTC,CASSFRDTYEQYF
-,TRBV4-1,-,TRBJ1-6,TGCGCCAGCAGCCAAGATCTGGGGACCGGTTTACCCCTCCACTTT,CASSQDLGTGLPLHF
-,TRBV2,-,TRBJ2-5,TGTGCCCTAACGGGGGAAGAGACCCAGTACTTC,CALTGEETQYF
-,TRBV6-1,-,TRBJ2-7,TGTGCCAGCAGTCACATCGGGGAGTACGAGCAGTACTTC,CASSHIGEYEQYF
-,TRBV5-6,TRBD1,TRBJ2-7,TGTGCCAGCAGCGTAGGGACAGGGTTCTCCTACGAGCAGTACTTC,CASSVGTGFSYEQYF
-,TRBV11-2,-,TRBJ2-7,TGTGCCAGCAGCCTCCGCGAGTACTTC,CASSLREYF
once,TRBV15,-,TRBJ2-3,TGTGCCACCGTGGCAGATAGTAGCACAGATACGCAGTATTTT,CATVADSSTDTQYF
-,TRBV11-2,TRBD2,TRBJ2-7,TGTGCCAGCAGCTACCTAGCGGGAGTAATCTACGAGCAGTACTTC,CASSYLAGVIYEQYF
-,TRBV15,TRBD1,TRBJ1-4,TGTGCCACCACCTATAAGCAGGGGGGAAAACTGTTTTTT,CATTYKQGGKLFF
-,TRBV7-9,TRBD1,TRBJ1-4,TGTGCCAGCAGATTCGCCCCGGGACAGGGGAGGGAAAAACTGTTTTTT,CASRFAPGQGREKLFF
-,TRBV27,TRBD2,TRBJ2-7,TGTGCCAGCAGTTTATCGAAATTCGGGGGGGAGTACTTC,CASSLSKFGGEYF
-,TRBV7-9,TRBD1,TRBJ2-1,TGTGCCAGCAGCTTAGTAGGACAGGGGGCCCATGAGCAGTTCTTC,CASSLVGQGAHEQFF
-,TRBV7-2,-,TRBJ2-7,TGTGCCAGCAGCTTAGTCGGTGGCGGGACGCTCTCCTACGAGCAGTACTTC,CASSLVGGGTLSYEQYF
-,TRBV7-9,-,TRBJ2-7,TGTGCCACCCAGACTCTATCCTCCTACGAGCAGTACTTC,CATQTLSSYEQYF
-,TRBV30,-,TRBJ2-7,TGTGCCTGGAGTACCTCTGGGGCCTACGAGCAGTACTTC,CAWSTSGAYEQYF
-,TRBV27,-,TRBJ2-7,TGTGCCAGCAGTTTATCGTGGGAGGCCTCCTACGAGCAGTACTTC,CASSLSWEASYEQYF
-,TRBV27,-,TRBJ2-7,TGTGCCAGCAGTTTCCGGGGCTCCTACGAGCAGTACTTC,CASSFRGSYEQYF
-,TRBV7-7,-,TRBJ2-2,TGTGCTAGCAGCCCCCTCCCTATGGGGGAGGAAACCGGGGAGCTGTTTTTT,CASSPLPMGEETGELFF
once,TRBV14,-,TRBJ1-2,TGTGCCAGCAGCCAAATAGCTGGTATCGACGGCTCCTATGGCTACACCTTC,CASSQIAGIDGSYGYTF
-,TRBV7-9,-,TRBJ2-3,TGTGCCAGCAGCTTAGGGGCGGAACCTAGCACAGATACGCAGTATTTT,CASSLGAEPSTDTQYF
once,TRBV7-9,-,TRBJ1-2,TGTGCCAGCAGCGACAGTGGGACACGCGTCGTCGGCTACACCTTC,CASSDSGTRVVGYTF
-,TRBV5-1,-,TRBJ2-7,TGCGCCAGCAGAGAATGGACAGCAACCTACGAGCAGTACTTC,CASREWTATYEQYF
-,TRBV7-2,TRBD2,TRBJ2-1,TGTGCCAGCAGCCCTTTCTCTGGCGGGAGGGCCCGAGAGCAGTTCTTC,CASSPFSGGRAREQFF
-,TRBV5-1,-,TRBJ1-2,TGCGCCAGCAGCTTGGGAGCGGGAACCACCAGTAATGGAGGCTACACCTTC,CASSLGAGTTSNGGYTF
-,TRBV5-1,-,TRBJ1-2,TGCGCCAGCAGCTTGGCAGGGGACTATGGCTACACCTTC,CASSLAGDYGYTF
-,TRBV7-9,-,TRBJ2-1,TGTGCCAGCTTAGAAGGCAATGAGCAGTTCTTC,CASLEGNEQFF
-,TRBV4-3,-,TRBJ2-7,TGCGCCAGCAGCCCTGGTCAGGGTTACTACGAGCAGTACTTC,CASSPGQGYYEQYF
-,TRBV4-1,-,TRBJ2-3,TGCGCCAGCAGCCAAGTGATAGCCACAGATACGCAGTATTTT,CASSQVIATDTQYF
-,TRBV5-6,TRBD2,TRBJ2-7,TGTGCCAGCAGCTTGGGTTGGGGGGAGGGAGACTACGAGCAGTACTTC,CASSLGWGEGDYEQYF
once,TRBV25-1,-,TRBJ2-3,TGTGCCAGTAGTGCGGGCACAGATACGCAGTATTTT,CASSAGTDTQYF
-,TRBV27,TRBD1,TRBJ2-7,TGTGCCAGCAGTTCCCTGACAGGGGGGGACGAGCAGTACTTC,CASSSLTGGDEQYF
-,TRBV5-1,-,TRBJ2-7,TGCGCCAGCAGCCCACCCCAGGGTTACAACGAGCAGTACTTC,CASSPPQGYNEQYF
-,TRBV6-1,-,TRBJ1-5,TGTGCCAGCAGTGGCCCCAGGGGAAGCAATCAGCCCCAGCATTTT,CASSGPRGSNQPQHF
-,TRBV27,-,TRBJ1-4,TGTGCCAGCAGCTCAGACAGATCTCATGAAAAACTGTTTTTT,CASSSDRSHEKLFF
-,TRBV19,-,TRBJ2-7,TGTGCCAGTAGCGACAGGGCTAGCGGGCAGGCCTACGAGCAGTACTTC,CASSDRASGQAYEQYF
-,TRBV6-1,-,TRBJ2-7,TGTGCCAGCAGAGGGGACTCCTACGAGCAGTACTTC,CASRGDSYEQYF
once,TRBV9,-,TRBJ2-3,TGTGCCAGCAGCGAGTACACAGATACGCAGTATTTT,CASSEYTDTQYF
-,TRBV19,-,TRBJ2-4,TGTGCCAGTTCCTTTTTGGTGTCCAAAAACATTCAGTACTTC,CASSFLVSKNIQYF
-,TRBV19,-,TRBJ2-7,TGTGCCAGTACCGTTCGACTGGATGGGTCCTACGAGCAGTACTTC,CASTVRLDGSYEQYF
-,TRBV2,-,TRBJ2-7,TGTGCCAGCAGACTACTAGAGGAGGCCTACGAGCAGTACTTC,CASRLLEEAYEQYF
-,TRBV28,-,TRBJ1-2,TGTGCCAGCAGGCAATCGGCAGGGTATGGCTACACCTTC,CASRQSAGYGYTF